This T cell receptor beta chain was recorded in a study of cytomegalovirus exposure and HLA in healthy donors. Study-wide findings and caveats: In vitro data verified three CMV-associated chains as specific for CMV antigens.

The length of the CDR3 is 15 residues. Trimming removed 7 bases from V and 4 bases from J, with 19 bases in between. Germline V CDR1 and CDR2: MNHEY, SVGAGI. A multiplex PCR was run with 60 Vbeta primers and 13 Jbeta primers. Profiled with immunoSEQ multiplex PCR; TCRdb holds only in-frame clones, not every one. There are around 200,000 clones in the sample; 80% occur only once, and roughly 0.7% lies in the top ten. In regard to this clone: Its antigen is not known.

Material for sequencing was PBMCs. The TCR originated in a boy between 10 and 17 years old in good health and CMV-seronegative. This chain joins TRBV6-5 and TRBJ2-5; maybe TRBD1 (6 bases). For the CDR3, the DNA is TGTGCCAGCAATTCTCAGGGGCGCCGGGGAGAGACCCAGTACTTC. Residues: CASNSQGRRGETQYF.